This T cell receptor (beta chain) was identified during a study of STAT5B mutations in CD4+ large granular lymphocyte leukemia. Study-level points and caveats: Top patient clones used TRBV06 genes more often: 8/27 versus 2/35 in controls.

The CDR3 is 14 residues long. The germline CDR1 and CDR2 sequences are SNHLY and FYNNEI. Deletions cut 6 bases from V and 5 bases from J, with 15 bases between. Original methodology: The detection floor for productive clonotype frequency was 2.59 x 10-5. Some clones are missing from TCRdb's copy, which holds only in-frame ones; the method was immunoSEQ multiplex PCR. V and J calls and clone size follow that table, whereas D and trimming were derived from the DNA. Among tens of thousands of clones listed, roughly 77% were seen once. A note on this clone: What it binds is unknown.

Sequenced: CD4+ T cells from blood buffy coats. The receptor was derived from a human donor in good health. The V call is TRBV2, the J call TRBJ2-3; D remains ambiguous. The CDR3 DNA sequence: TGTGCCAGCAGCCTCTCGTCGACCCAAGATACGCAGTATTTT. This translates into CASSLSSTQDTQYF.